A single sample is the source of the 23 T cell receptor beta chains below, sequenced in a study of cytomegalovirus exposure and HLA in healthy donors. Primers: 60 Vbeta forward and 13 Jbeta reverse. Measured with immunoSEQ multiplex PCR; TCRdb has only the in-frame clones, and not every one. In the table there are approximately 240,000 clones, about four fifths of which are singletons. The sequencing input was PBMCs. The receptors derive from a woman in her forties in good health and CMV-seropositive.

The J gene is TRBJ1-2, the V gene TRBV27; 7 bases fit TRBD1. Germline V gene sequence: CDR1 MNHEY, CDR2 SMNVEV (reference sequence). The CDR3 spans 13 residues. After removal of 4 bases from V and 4 bases from J, the junction contained 3 bases not matched to a gene. CDR3 coding DNA: TGTGCCAGCAGTTCGACAGGGCCCTATGGCTACACCTTC. This codes for CASSSTGPYGYTF.

This chain links TRBV9 with TRBJ2-3; 9 bases line up with TRBD2. CDR1 is SGDLS and CDR2 is YYNGEE in the germline V gene. The CDR3 is made up of 16 amino acids. J gave up 3 bases and V 4 bases, and 9 bases lay outside the gene matches. In DNA form, the CDR3 reads TGTGCCAGCAGCTCATGGGCGGGAGGGATGACAGATACGCAGTATTTT. Amino acids: CASSSWAGGMTDTQYF.

This CDR3 is CASSSGRGGGYEQYF. The CDR3 coding sequence is TGTGCCAGCAGCTCCGGACGGGGAGGAGGCTACGAGCAGTACTTC. This chain links TRBV7-9 with TRBJ2-7, with D possibly being TRBD2 (6 bases). Germline loops: CDR1 SEHNR, CDR2 FQNEAQ (reference sequence). The germline V and J ends were trimmed by 4 bases and 3 bases, with 16 bases remaining between them. The CDR3 extends over 15 amino acids. The whole variable domain, remainder taken from reference TRBV7-9 and TRBJ2-7, is DTGVSQNPRHKITKRGQNVTFRCDPISEHNRLYWYRQTLGQGPEFLTYFQNEAQLEKSRLLSDRFSAERPKGSFSTLEIQRTEQGDSAMYLCASSSGRGGGYEQYFGPGTRLTVT.

The V call is TRBV19, the J call TRBJ2-5; 7 bases fit TRBD2. The CDR3 has 15 residues. V shed 1 base, J shed 5 bases, and the junction held 7 bases outside the gene matches. CDR1 is LNHDA and CDR2 is SQIVND in the germline V gene (reference sequence). This CDR3 is CASSIGGGSFETQYF. The DNA of the CDR3 is TGTGCCAGTAGTATAGGGGGCGGGAGTTTTGAGACCCAGTACTTC.

J is TRBJ1-4 and V is TRBV9; weak D call: TRBD1 (6 bases). The germline V gene encodes CDR1 SGDLS and CDR2 YYNGEE. The CDR3 contains 16 residues. V shed 0 bases and J shed 2 bases, with 11 bases lying between them. The CDR3 nucleotides are TGTGCCAGCAGCGTAGGGCGGGGGGCGACTAATGAAAAACTGTTTTTT. This translates into CASSVGRGATNEKLFF.

The chain is built from TRBV10-3 and TRBJ2-7; possibly TRBD2 for D (6 bases). The V end was cut by 5 bases, the J end by 6 bases, with 11 bases between. This CDR3 contains 12 residues. Germline values: CDR1 ENHRY, CDR2 SYGVKD. The CDR3 region has the DNA TGTGCCATCAGTATGACTAGGAGCGAGCAGTACTTC. It translates to CAISMTRSEQYF.

The chain combines TRBV6-4 with TRBJ1-1, with D maybe TRBD1 (5 bases). This CDR3 comprises 15 residues. Trimming shortened V by 6 bases and J by 1 base, and 15 bases separated the two germline ends. Germline V gene data show CDR1 as MRHNA and CDR2 as SNTAGT. The CDR3 DNA is TGTGCCAGCAGCGCGGACACGAGTGGGAACACTGAAGCTTTCTTT. This gives the protein CASSADTSGNTEAFF.

This clone was observed a few times. The rearrangement joins TRBV29-1 to TRBJ1-2; tentative D call: TRBD1 (6 bases). Trimming shortened V by 6 bases and J by 4 bases, and 15 bases separated the two germline ends. The CDR3 is 13 amino acids. The germline V gene has CDR1 SQVTM and CDR2 ANQGSEA. CDR3 sequence: CSVEQGTGYGYTF. CDR3 bases: TGCAGCGTAGAACAGGGAACGGGCTATGGCTACACCTTC.

The CDR3 DNA reads TGTGCCAGCAGCTTAGGGAGCGGCTTGGAGCTGTTTTTT. Translating gives CASSLGSGLELFF. The chain employs TRBV11-2 and TRBJ2-2; tentatively, D is TRBD2 (5 bases). There are 13 residues in the CDR3. The V gene's germline CDR1 is SGHAT and CDR2 FQNNGV. V lost 1 base, J lost 10 bases, and 10 bases lay in between. Filled out from reference TRBV11-2 and TRBJ2-2, the complete variable domain reads EAGVAQSPRYKIIEKRQSVAFWCNPISGHATLYWYQQILGQGPKLLIQFQNNGVVDDSQLPKDRFSAERLKGVDSTLKIQPAKLEDSAVYLCASSLGSGLELFFGEGSRLTVL.

The chain carries TRBV5-6 and TRBJ2-3; 9 nucleotides line up with TRBD1. With 4 bases clipped from V and 6 bases from J, the junction kept 9 bases outside the gene matches. The CDR3 spans 15 residues. Germline V gene lookup returns CDR1 SGHDT and CDR2 YYEEEE. The CDR3 DNA reads TGTGCCAGCAGCGTCCCGGACAGGGGAGTTGATACGCAGTATTTT. It yields the protein CASSVPDRGVDTQYF.

The J gene is TRBJ1-5, the V gene TRBV4-2; no firm D call. CDR1 LGHNA and CDR2 YNFKEQ come from the germline V gene. The CDR3 runs 15 residues. Trimming took off 4 bases at V and 2 bases at J, with 12 bases between the two ends. The CDR3: CASSPRFEGNQPQHF. The CDR3 bases are TGTGCCAGCAGCCCCAGATTTGAAGGCAATCAGCCCCAGCATTTT.

The rearrangement links TRBV7-2 to TRBJ2-7, with 14 bases identical to TRBD2. The CDR3 sequence is 16 residues long. Germline V gene data show CDR1 as SGHTA and CDR2 as FQGNSA. V shed 6 bases and J 5 bases; nucleotides not matched to a gene: 9. CDR3 sequence reads: CASSPGLAGGTHEQYF. CDR3 sequence (DNA): TGTGCCAGCAGTCCTGGACTAGCGGGAGGTACCCACGAGCAGTACTTC.

The CDR3 sequence: CAKEGQGVNEQFF. CDR3 sequence (DNA): TGTGCTAAGGAGGGACAGGGGGTCAATGAGCAGTTCTTC. The chain couples TRBV2 to TRBJ2-1; TRBD1 matches at 11 bases. Germline loops: CDR1 SNHLY, CDR2 FYNNEI. The CDR3 has 13 amino acids.

This sequence joins TRBV18 and TRBJ1-1, with a weak D call TRBD1 (6 bases). Germline V gives CDR1 KGHSH, CDR2 LQKENI. V was clipped by 3 bases and J by 6 bases, with 14 bases between them. The length of the CDR3 is 14 residues. Here the CDR3 DNA reads TGTGCCAGCTCACCTAATTCAGGGGTGTCTGAAGCTTTCTTT. Translating it yields CASSPNSGVSEAFF.

The V gene is TRBV7-3, the J gene TRBJ2-7, with 8 bases lining up with TRBD2. CDR1 and CDR2 (germline): SGHTA, FQGTGA. The ends lost 4 bases at V and 6 bases at J; junction bases unmatched: 8. The CDR3 contains 14 residues. For the CDR3, the DNA is TGTGCCAGCAGCTCCGGGGGGGCCTCGCGCGAGCAGTACTTC. It specifies CASSSGGASREQYF.

V usage is TRBV2 and J usage is TRBJ2-7, with a possible D match to TRBD2 (5 bases). Per the germline V gene, CDR1 is SNHLY and CDR2 is FYNNEI. Trimming pared 8 bases from V and 1 base from J, leaving 12 bases between. The CDR3 is 13 amino acids. The CDR3 here is CASCWTESYEQYF. CDR3 nucleotides: TGTGCCAGCTGCTGGACTGAATCCTACGAGCAGTACTTC.

This chain uses TRBV5-4 with TRBJ1-6; TRBD1 is a possible D gene (5 bases). The CDR3 covers 15 residues. V dropped 2 bases and J dropped 3 bases, with 9 bases sitting between them. Germline CDR1 reads SGHNT; CDR2 reads YYREEE (reference sequence). CDR3 amino acids: CASSFWTSYNSPLHF. CDR3 coding DNA: TGTGCCAGCAGCTTCTGGACAAGCTATAATTCACCCCTCCACTTT.

The chain is built from TRBV7-9 and TRBJ1-2; TRBD1 agrees at 8 bases. Looked up from germline, CDR1 is SEHNR and CDR2 is FQNEAQ (reference sequence). The CDR3 contains 19 residues. With V trimmed by 7 bases and J by 2 bases, 21 bases remained unmatched. The CDR3 DNA reads TGTGCCAGCAACTCCGTAGGACGACAGGGGTGGGGGTGGAACTATGGCTACACCTTC. Protein sequence: CASNSVGRQGWGWNYGYTF.

The rearrangement links TRBV6-4 to TRBJ2-1; 8 bases are a match to TRBD2. J lost 5 bases, V lost 8 bases, and 5 bases had no gene match. The CDR3 is 13 amino acids. Germline V gene data show CDR1 as MRHNA and CDR2 as SNTAGT. This CDR3 is CASSSGSNNEQFF. The CDR3 nucleotides read TGTGCCAGCTCCAGCGGGAGTAACAATGAGCAGTTCTTC.

The chain has TRBV14 and TRBJ2-3; TRBD2 is a possible D gene (6 bases). V gave up 6 bases and J gave up 0 bases, with 10 bases separating them. Germline values: CDR1 SGHDN, CDR2 FVKESK. The CDR3 is 14 amino acids. The CDR3 nucleotides are TGTGCCAGCAGAACCGGGACTAGCACAGATACGCAGTATTTT. Encoded protein: CASRTGTSTDTQYF.

The gene calls are TRBV4-1 and TRBJ1-2; 8 bases match TRBD1. The CDR3 runs 16 residues. Trimming at V came to 0 bases and at J to 3 bases, leaving 6 bases not matched to a gene. Germline CDR1 reads MGHRA; CDR2 reads YSYEKL. The CDR3 spells CASSQEGQGAHYGYTF. The DNA of the CDR3 is TGCGCCAGCAGCCAAGAGGGTCAGGGGGCCCACTATGGCTACACCTTC.

This clone has a handful of counts. The V call is TRBV14, the J call TRBJ1-5, with D perhaps TRBD1 (5 bases). With 1 base removed from V and 9 bases from J, the gap between germline ends came to 13 bases. The CDR3 runs to 14 residues. Germline CDR1 reads SGHDN; CDR2 reads FVKESK. CDR3 amino acids: CASSQGGDRLPQHF. CDR3 in DNA: TGTGCCAGCAGCCAAGGGGGGGATAGGTTGCCCCAGCATTTT.

This clone occurred a few times. V gene TRBV11-2 combines with J gene TRBJ1-2; D is uncertain. The CDR3 loop spans 15 amino acids. V was shortened by 5 bases and J by 3 bases, with 16 bases between the two germline ends. CDR1 SGHAT and CDR2 FQNNGV come from the germline V gene. The CDR3 DNA reads TGTGCCAGCAGCACCGCTCGGACGGACTACTATGGCTACACCTTC. Translated: CASSTARTDYYGYTF.